This passage covers 29 T cell receptor beta chains from one sample sequenced in a study of Graves' ophthalmopathy and Graves' hyperthyroidism. From RNA, the CDR3 regions of TCR beta chains were amplified and sequenced. First-round RT-PCR employed HTBI primers, with a second-round multiplex PCR after it. TCRdb itself ran the multiplex PCR reads through MiXCR, one entry per CDR3 protein. The repertoire holds about 14,000 distinct CDR3 sequences, with around 50% as singletons. Sequenced: peripheral blood. The receptor set was obtained from a woman under 40 with Graves' ophthalmopathy.

This clonotype was observed many times. The chain joins TRBV15 to TRBJ1-5; D unresolved. V dropped 1 base and J dropped 2 bases, with 9 bases sitting between them. The CDR3 is made up of 15 amino acids. Germline V gives CDR1 LNHNV, CDR2 YYDKDF (reference sequence). CDR3 sequence (DNA): TGTGCCACCAGCAGAGCGGGAGATGGCAATCAGCCCCAGCATTTT. Its protein is CATSRAGDGNQPQHF.

This clonotype was recorded a few times. The chain uses TRBV6-5 and TRBJ2-5, with 8 bases that match TRBD1. The CDR3 extends over 14 amino acids. The germline gives CDR1 MNHEY, CDR2 SVGAGI. V lost 6 bases, J lost 7 bases, and 10 bases stayed unmatched. The CDR3 region is CASRPTRTGWTQYF. The CDR3 DNA reads as TGTGCCAGCAGACCGACTAGGACAGGGTGGACCCAGTACTTC.

The chain uses TRBV12-3 or TRBV12-4 and TRBJ2-5; a possible D gene is TRBD2 (5 bases). The CDR3 length is 13 residues. Deletions cut 4 bases from V and 2 bases from J, with 8 bases between. CDR3 DNA sequence: TGTGCCAGCAGTTCTGGACTTCAAGAGACCCAGTACTTC. It specifies CASSSGLQETQYF.

This chain links TRBV29-1 with TRBJ1-1; unclear D gene. This CDR3 spans 13 amino acids. Trimming shortened V by 4 bases and J by 3 bases, and 12 bases separated the two germline ends. Germline values: CDR1 SQVTM, CDR2 ANQGSEA. CDR3 amino acids: CSVAAWGDTEAFF. CDR3 DNA sequence: TGCAGCGTTGCCGCTTGGGGAGACACTGAAGCTTTCTTT.

This clonotype has only a few counts. J is TRBJ2-2 and V is TRBV6-5; D is uncertain. The germline V and J ends were trimmed by 0 bases and 5 bases, with 7 bases remaining between them. The CDR3 is 14 residues long. From germline, CDR1 is MNHEY and CDR2 SVGAGI. This chain's CDR3 is CASSYSGETGELFF. CDR3 DNA: TGTGCCAGCAGTTACTCTGGCGAGACCGGGGAGCTGTTTTTT.

As concerns this clonotype: This CDR3 fails to terminate in the conserved phenylalanine or tryptophan, so it likely reflects a read error. This rearrangement joins TRBV7-3 to TRBJ2-6; maybe TRBD2 (5 bases). Germline lookup yields CDR1 SGHTA and CDR2 FQGTGA. The CDR3 totals 17 residues. V lost 1 base to trimming and J lost 0 bases, with 10 bases between them. The CDR3 DNA follows: TGTGCCAGCAGCTTAATAAGCGGCGCCTCTGGGGCCAACGTCCTGACTCTC. Encoded protein: CASSLISGASGANVLTL.

In its sample, this clonotype was seen a few times. The V and J genes are TRBV19 and TRBJ2-3; the D call may be TRBD1 or TRBD2 (5 bases each). Germline assignment: CDR1 LNHDA and CDR2 SQIVND (reference sequence). With 4 bases removed from V and 3 bases from J, the gap between germline ends came to 26 bases. CDR3 length equals 19 residues. CDR3 DNA sequence: TGTGCCAGTAGTAGGAGAGGGGAGCAGAACCTAGAGGAAACAGATACGCAGTATTTT. Translation: CASSRRGEQNLEETDTQYF.

The table lists this clonotype with many counts. The germline gene is not matched at one end of the junction; a read error may be the cause. V gene TRBV7-7 combines with J gene TRBJ2-2; 7 bases align to TRBD1. CDR3 length: 14 residues. CDR1 and CDR2 (germline): SSHAT, FNYEAQ (reference sequence). The CDR3 is CASSATGDTGELFF. The CDR3 DNA is TGTGCTAGCAGCGCTACAGGGGACACCGGGGAGCTGTTTTTT.

This clonotype was found a few times. The chain uses TRBV20-1 and TRBJ1-1; D is ambiguous. CDR3 length equals 12 residues. Germline V gives CDR1 DFQATT, CDR2 SNEGSKA (reference sequence). V gave up 1 base and J gave up 7 bases, with 10 bases separating them. CDR3 region: CSARVGLGEAFF. The DNA for the CDR3 is TGCAGTGCTAGAGTAGGGCTGGGTGAAGCTTTCTTT.

In its sample, this clonotype was seen a few times. The chain couples TRBV20-1 to TRBJ2-1, with 12 positions matching TRBD2. CDR1 is DFQATT and CDR2 is SNEGSKA in the germline V gene (reference sequence). The CDR3 length is 14 residues. V was clipped by 6 bases and J by 7 bases; unmatched bases: 7. The CDR3 region has the DNA TGCAGTGCCACGACTAGCGGGAGAAAGAATGAGCAGTTCTTC. Protein product: CSATTSGRKNEQFF.

The chain employs TRBV7-6 and TRBJ2-2, with a weak D call TRBD2 (5 bases). The CDR3 length is 14 residues. V gave up 8 bases and J gave up 4 bases, with 14 bases separating them. CDR1 is SGHVS and CDR2 is FNYEAQ in the germline V gene. The CDR3 loop is CASRDFGVTGELFF. CDR3 DNA sequence: TGTGCCAGCCGCGATTTCGGGGTCACCGGGGAGCTGTTTTTT.

This clonotype has only a few counts. The J gene is TRBJ1-1, the V gene TRBV6-5; D is ambiguous. The CDR3 consists of 13 residues. CDR1 and CDR2 (germline): MNHEY, SVGAGI. V dropped 0 bases and J dropped 1 base, with 3 bases sitting between them. CDR3 DNA: TGTGCCAGCAGTTACTCTTCGAACACTGAAGCTTTCTTT. Its translation is CASSYSSNTEAFF.

The chain uses TRBV5-8 and TRBJ2-1; D not resolved. CDR3 length: 14 residues. Per the germline V gene, CDR1 is SGHTS and CDR2 is YDEGEE. V lost 5 bases and J 8 bases, leaving 17 bases between the germline ends. CDR3 nucleotides: TGTGCCAGCAGACCCGGACCAGATGTCGATGAGCAGTTCTTC. Encoded protein: CASRPGPDVDEQFF.

This clonotype was seen repeatedly, ten times or more. The V call is TRBV20-1, the J call TRBJ2-1; 10 bases are shared with TRBD1. The CDR3 has 14 residues. With V trimmed by 7 bases and J by 6 bases, 9 bases remained unmatched. Germline CDR1 is DFQATT and CDR2 is SNEGSKA (reference sequence). The CDR3 protein is CSELGTGAVNEQFF. CDR3 sequence (DNA): TGCAGTGAGCTAGGGACAGGGGCGGTCAATGAGCAGTTCTTC.

By frequency in the sample, this clonotype is medium-sized. The V and J genes are TRBV20-1 and TRBJ2-3; 7 nucleotides match TRBD2. Germline-derived CDR1 and CDR2 are DFQATT and SNEGSKA (reference sequence). The ends lost 6 bases at V and 4 bases at J; junction bases unmatched: 22. The CDR3 runs to 18 residues. As DNA, the CDR3 is TGCAGTGCGATCTGGGGGAGGGTGAAAGGGGCGGACGCAGATACGCAGTATTTT. It translates to CSAIWGRVKGADADTQYF.

This clonotype is labeled as medium-sized. The CDR3 sequence: CASSTGVSYNEQFF. The CDR3 coding sequence is TGTGCCAGCAGTACAGGGGTCTCCTACAATGAGCAGTTCTTC. This chain joins TRBV6-5 and TRBJ2-1, with 7 nucleotides matching TRBD1. The junction had 1 base not matched to a gene; V was cut back by 5 bases and J by 0 bases. CDR3 length equals 14 residues. Germline loops: CDR1 MNHEY, CDR2 SVGAGI.

The count of this clonotype is one. The gene calls are TRBV20-1 and TRBJ2-7; D is uncertain. The V gene lost 0 bases and the J gene lost 5 bases, with 8 bases spanning the gap. CDR1 and CDR2 (germline): DFQATT, SNEGSKA (reference sequence). The CDR3 totals 12 residues. DNA of the CDR3: TGCAGTGCTAGAGAGGGGTATAACGAGCAGTACTTC. Translated, it gives CSAREGYNEQYF.

The gene calls are TRBV7-9 and TRBJ1-2; 7 bases map to TRBD1. V lost 4 bases and J lost 8; bases outside the gene matches: 13. CDR1 and CDR2 from the germline V gene are SEHNR and FQNEAQ (reference sequence). CDR3 length: 15 amino acids. CDR3 amino acids: CASSSDRDDSGGYTF. In DNA, the CDR3 is TGTGCCAGCAGCTCTGACAGGGACGATTCGGGGGGCTACACCTTC.

In regard to this clonotype: Being one base from a much bigger clone, this may be a read error. This chain uses TRBV24-1 with TRBJ2-1; D remains ambiguous. This CDR3 spans 11 amino acids. The germline V gene has CDR1 KGHDR and CDR2 SFDVKD. CDR3 bases: TGTGCCACCAGTGATTCTAATGAGCAGTCCTTC. It encodes CATSDSNEQSF.

V and J are TRBV7-8 and TRBJ2-5; D may correspond to TRBD1 or TRBD2 (6 bases each). There are 14 residues in the CDR3. In germline, CDR1 is SGHVS, CDR2 FQNEAQ. The V end was cut by 3 bases, the J end by 9 bases, with 17 bases between. The CDR3 nucleotides are TGTGCCAGCAGCTTTTCGGGGGCGAATCAGCCCCAGTACTTC. Amino acids: CASSFSGANQPQYF. Using reference TRBV7-8 and TRBJ2-5 for the parts outside the CDR3, the full variable domain is GAGVSQSPRYKVAKRGQDVALRCDPISGHVSLFWYQQALGQGPEFLTYFQNEAQLDKSGLPSDRFFAERPEGSVSTLKIQRTQQEDSAVYLCASSFSGANQPQYFGPGTRLLVL.

This clonotype has only one observation. This chain's CDR3 is CASSPGQNTDTQYF. The CDR3 DNA follows: TGTGCCAGCAGCCCGGGACAGAACACAGATACGCAGTATTTT. The V call is TRBV14, the J call TRBJ2-3, with 7 nucleotides matching TRBD1. This CDR3 has 14 residues. Trimming removed 4 bases from V and 2 bases from J; junction bases left unmatched: 3. CDR1 and CDR2 from the germline V gene are SGHDN and FVKESK.

As regards this clonotype: This may be a read error, as it is one base from a much larger clone. V usage is TRBV7-2 and J usage is TRBJ2-7, with TRBD1 matching 7 bases. This CDR3 comprises 14 residues. Germline loops: CDR1 SGHTA, CDR2 FQGNSA. The CDR3 DNA reads as TGTGCCAGCAGCTTCCGGGACAGCTCCTACGGGCAGTACTTC. Protein sequence: CASSFRDSSYGQYF.

V is TRBV6-4 and J is TRBJ1-6; 11 bases are a match to TRBD1. Per germline, CDR1 MRHNA and CDR2 SNTAGT. This CDR3 spans 14 amino acids. V lost 2 bases and J lost 9; bases outside the gene matches: 0. The CDR3 reads CASSDGQGASPLHF. CDR3 in DNA: TGTGCCAGCAGTGACGGACAGGGGGCTTCACCCCTCCACTTT.

The sample holds a few counts of this clonotype. The CDR3 sequence is CASSRDRSTDTQYF. The CDR3 coding sequence is TGTGCCAGCAGCCGGGACAGAAGCACAGATACGCAGTATTTT. This sequence joins TRBV7-2 and TRBJ2-3; TRBD1 matches 7 bases. The ends lost 5 bases at V and 0 bases at J; junction bases unmatched: 2. Germline CDR1 reads SGHTA; CDR2 reads FQGNSA. The CDR3 extends over 14 amino acids.

This chain links TRBV2 with TRBJ1-2; perhaps TRBD1 as D (6 bases). Germline V gives CDR1 SNHLY, CDR2 FYNNEI. The V gene lost 4 bases and the J gene lost 2 bases, with 11 bases spanning the gap. The CDR3 spans 14 residues. The CDR3 DNA follows: TGTGCCAGCAGTGCAGGGGTTGCCAACTATGGCTACACCTTC. Its protein is CASSAGVANYGYTF.

This clonotype was seen repeatedly, ten times or more. V usage is TRBV20-1 and J usage is TRBJ2-7, with 7 bases identical to TRBD1. V lost 6 bases to trimming and J lost 7 bases; unmatched junction nucleotides: 12. Looked up from germline, CDR1 is DFQATT and CDR2 is SNEGSKA (reference sequence). The CDR3 contains 13 residues. The CDR3 loop reads CSAGQVHMGEQYF. In nucleotides, the CDR3 is TGCAGTGCAGGACAGGTCCATATGGGGGAGCAGTACTTC.

V and J are TRBV2 and TRBJ1-1; D is uncertain. The CDR3 totals 15 residues. Trimming removed 5 bases at V and 1 base at J, with 14 bases between. Looked up from germline, CDR1 is SNHLY and CDR2 is FYNNEI. The DNA of the CDR3 is TGTGCCAGCAGTCAAACACTCCCTTCGAACACTGAAGCTTTCTTT. It is translated as CASSQTLPSNTEAFF. Supplemented by reference TRBV2 and TRBJ1-1, the full variable domain reads EPEVTQTPSHQVTQMGQEVILRCVPISNHLYFYWYRQILGQKVEFLVSFYNNEISEKSEIFDDQFSVERPDGSNFTLKIRSTKLEDSAMYFCASSQTLPSNTEAFFGQGTRLTVV.

Regarding this clonotype: With a much larger clone just one base away, this may be a read error. V and J are TRBV10-3 and TRBJ1-2; D is uncertain. Per germline, CDR1 ENHRY and CDR2 SYGVKD. The length of the CDR3 is 14 residues. CDR3 amino acids: CVISVSLQMRGYTF. In DNA form, the CDR3 reads TGTGTCATCAGTGTCTCCCTCCAGATGAGGGGCTACACCTTC.

This clonotype was counted many times. A read error may be the cause here, since a much bigger clone is one base away. The J gene is TRBJ1-2, the V gene TRBV5-4; D is uncertain. V lost 4 bases to trimming and J lost 3 bases, with 16 bases between them. CDR3 size: 15 residues. Germline V gene data show CDR1 as SGHNT and CDR2 as YYREEE (reference sequence). CDR3 nucleotide sequence: TGTGCCAGCAGCCCCAAATCGGCAGACGACTATGGCTACACCTTC. As protein: CASSPKSADDYGYTF.